Following are 6 T cell receptor beta chains from one sample sequenced in a study of T cell repertoires in cytomegalovirus infection. From the reads, TCRdb called clonotypes with MiXCR, one entry per CDR3 protein. The table includes about 600,000 distinct CDR3 sequences, approximately 25% detected once. The sequenced material came from CD8+ T cells from PBMCs. These receptors were collected from a human donor in good health (CMV status not recorded). Some clones in this sample may be carry-over from other donors' samples.

The chain links TRBV6-6 to TRBJ2-2; possibly TRBD2 for D (7 bases). Trimming cost V 0 bases and J 4 bases, with 24 bases left between them. The CDR3 extends over 20 amino acids. Per the germline V gene, CDR1 is MNHNY and CDR2 is SVGAGI (reference sequence). CDR3 loop: CASSYSLRVSGGQGTGELFF. The CDR3 nucleotides read TGTGCCAGCAGTTACTCGCTAAGGGTCTCGGGGGGCCAAGGCACCGGGGAGCTGTTTTTT.

V and J are TRBV9 and TRBJ2-1, with 8 bases lining up with TRBD2. The germline gives CDR1 SGDLS, CDR2 YYNGEE. This CDR3 has 17 residues. J was trimmed by 2 bases and V by 0 bases; bases with no gene match: 7. As DNA, the CDR3 is TGTGCCAGCAGCGTAGTGGCTAGCGGGTCCCCCTACAATGAGCAGTTCTTC. Residues: CASSVVASGSPYNEQFF.

This clonotype was recorded a few times. CDR3 bases: TGCGCCAGCAGCCAAGCAGCGGGGGACGTCTCAGATACGCAGTATTTT. Its translation is CASSQAAGDVSDTQYF. The genes are TRBV4-3 and TRBJ2-3; 8 bases match TRBD2. Germline values: CDR1 LGHNA, CDR2 YSLEER. This CDR3 has 16 amino acids. Losses at the gene ends were 1 base for V and 4 bases for J; bases not matched to a gene: 7.

The gene calls are TRBV2 and TRBJ2-1; 7 bases line up with TRBD2. The V gene end was trimmed by 8 bases and the J gene end by 5 bases; junction bases not matched to a gene: 6. The CDR3 extends over 13 amino acids. Germline V gives CDR1 SNHLY, CDR2 FYNNEI. The CDR3, as DNA: TGTGCCAGCCCAGCGGGGAGCGACAATGAGCAGTTCTTC. It codes for CASPAGSDNEQFF. The full variable domain, rest sourced from reference TRBV2 and TRBJ2-1, is EPEVTQTPSHQVTQMGQEVILRCVPISNHLYFYWYRQILGQKVEFLVSFYNNEISEKSEIFDDQFSVERPDGSNFTLKIRSTKLEDSAMYFCASPAGSDNEQFFGPGTRLTVL.

The V gene is TRBV29-1, the J gene TRBJ2-2; D uncertain. V gave up 5 bases and J gave up 4 bases, with 17 bases separating them. Germline CDR1 is SQVTM and CDR2 is ANQGSEA. The CDR3 sequence is 15 residues long. CDR3: CSVTRPAISTGELFF. The CDR3 DNA is TGCAGCGTTACTCGACCGGCAATCTCCACCGGGGAGCTGTTTTTT.

This clonotype was found many times. This sequence joins TRBV7-6 and TRBJ2-7; the D is unclear. This CDR3 region has 13 residues. V was shortened by 1 base and J by 7 bases, with 11 bases between the two germline ends. The germline V gene has CDR1 SGHVS and CDR2 FNYEAQ. DNA of the CDR3: TGTGCCAGCAGCTTAGACCGCTATCAAGAGCAGTACGTC. Its translation: CASSLDRYQEQYV.